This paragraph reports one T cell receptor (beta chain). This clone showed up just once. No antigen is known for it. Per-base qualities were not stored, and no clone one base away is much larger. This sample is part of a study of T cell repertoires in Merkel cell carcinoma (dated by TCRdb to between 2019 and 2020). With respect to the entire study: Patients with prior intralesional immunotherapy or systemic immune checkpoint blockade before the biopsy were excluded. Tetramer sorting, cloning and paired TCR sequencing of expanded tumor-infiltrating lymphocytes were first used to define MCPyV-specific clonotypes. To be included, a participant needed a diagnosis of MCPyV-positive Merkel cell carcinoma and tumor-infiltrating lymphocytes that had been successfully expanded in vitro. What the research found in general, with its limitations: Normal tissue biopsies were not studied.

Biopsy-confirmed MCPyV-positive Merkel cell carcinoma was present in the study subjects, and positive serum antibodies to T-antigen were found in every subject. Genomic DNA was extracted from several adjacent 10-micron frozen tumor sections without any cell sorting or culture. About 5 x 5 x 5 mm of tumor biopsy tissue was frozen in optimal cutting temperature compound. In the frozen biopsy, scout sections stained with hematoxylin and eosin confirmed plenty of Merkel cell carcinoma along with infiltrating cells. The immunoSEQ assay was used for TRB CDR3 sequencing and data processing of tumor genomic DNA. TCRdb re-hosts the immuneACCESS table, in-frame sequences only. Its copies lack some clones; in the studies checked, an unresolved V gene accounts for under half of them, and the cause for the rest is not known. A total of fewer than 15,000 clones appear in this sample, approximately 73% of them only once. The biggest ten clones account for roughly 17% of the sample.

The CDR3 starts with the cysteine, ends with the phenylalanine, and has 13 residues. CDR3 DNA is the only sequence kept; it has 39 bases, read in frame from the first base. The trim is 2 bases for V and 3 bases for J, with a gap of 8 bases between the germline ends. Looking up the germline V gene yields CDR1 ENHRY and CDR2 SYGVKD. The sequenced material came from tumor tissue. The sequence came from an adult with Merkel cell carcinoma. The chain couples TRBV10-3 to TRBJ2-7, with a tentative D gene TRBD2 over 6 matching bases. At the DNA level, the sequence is TGTGCCATCAGTGAGACTAGCATCTACGAGCAGTACTTC. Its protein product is CAISETSIYEQYF.